These 9 T cell receptor beta chains came from one sample sequenced in a study of PD-1 blockade in classical Hodgkin lymphoma. Sequencing was performed with immunoSEQ multiplex PCR; in TCRdb, only in-frame clones are kept and a portion is missing. The sample has 45,000 to 55,000 clones; around 76% are singletons. Time point: cycle 4 day 1 (C4D1), after more than five weeks of nivolumab. Each and every patient relapsed after autologous stem cell transplantation, and patients got differing brentuximab vedotin exposure. The specimen was peripheral blood mononuclear cells (PBMCs), collected before the fourth cycle of nivolumab. The receptors originated from a human donor with classical Hodgkin lymphoma.

This clone was detected only once. This chain joins TRBV27 and TRBJ1-1; no firm D call. Trimming removed 9 bases from V and 5 bases from J, with 16 bases in between. In germline, CDR1 is MNHEY, CDR2 SMNVEV (reference sequence). CDR3 length: 13 residues. The CDR3 DNA reads as TGTGCCAGTGGGCGGGGAGAGGGAACTGAAGCTTTCTTT. Translating it yields CASGRGEGTEAFF.

The chain is built from TRBV28 and TRBJ2-5; 10 bases line up with TRBD1. The CDR3 is made up of 13 amino acids. Germline V lookup: CDR1 MDHEN, CDR2 SYDVKM. The chain's CDR3 is CASGQGDWETQYF. As DNA, the CDR3 is TGTGCGTCCGGACAGGGGGATTGGGAGACCCAGTACTTC.

The chain uses TRBV28 and TRBJ1-1, with D possibly being TRBD1 (6 bases). CDR1 and CDR2 from the germline V gene are MDHEN and SYDVKM. This CDR3 is built from 14 residues. V was shortened by 6 bases and J by 5 bases, with 16 bases between the two germline ends. The chain's CDR3 is CASRGVRGKTEAFF. In nucleotides, the CDR3 is TGTGCCAGCAGGGGGGTCAGGGGAAAAACTGAAGCTTTCTTT.

The chain combines TRBV19 with TRBJ1-5, with TRBD1 matching over 12 bases. The germline gives CDR1 LNHDA, CDR2 SQIVND (reference sequence). This CDR3 has 17 amino acids. The V and J ends lost 3 bases and 6 bases, in that order; junction bases with no gene match: 9. The CDR3 coding sequence is TGTGCCAGTAGTATGGGACAGGGGGCCGTACTAGCTCAGCCCCAGCATTTT. Translating gives CASSMGQGAVLAQPQHF.

V gene TRBV4-3 combines with J gene TRBJ1-2; D is undetermined. There are 14 residues in the CDR3. The germline V gene has CDR1 LGHNA and CDR2 YSLEER. V shed 2 bases and J shed 2 bases, with 9 bases lying between them. The CDR3 region has the DNA TGCGCCAGCAGCCAAATAAAAGGGAACTATGGCTACACCTTC. Its translation: CASSQIKGNYGYTF.

With respect to this clone: The limits of the CDR3 on the DNA are not certain, so only TCRdb's listed CDR3 is given. The chain carries TRBV6-5 and TRBJ1-5; TRBD1 is the table's D call and was not checked against the DNA. Germline V CDR1 and CDR2: MNHEY, SVGAGI. The CDR3 totals 15 residues, both ends included. This chain's CDR3 is CASSTSGHHNQPQHF.

This clone was picked up a small number of times. The rearrangement links TRBV15 to TRBJ1-1, with TRBD1 as a possible D gene (6 bases). Germline assignment: CDR1 LNHNV and CDR2 YYDKDF (reference sequence). This CDR3 spans 14 amino acids. Trimming removed 3 bases at V and 1 base at J, with 9 bases between. CDR3 coding DNA: TGTGCCACCAGCAGGGACAGATGGAACACTGAAGCTTTCTTT. It translates to CATSRDRWNTEAFF.

This chain links TRBV10-3 with TRBJ2-7; TRBD2 matches at 8 bases. With 8 bases clipped from V and 2 bases from J, the junction kept 5 bases outside the gene matches. CDR3 size: 13 residues. Looked up from germline, CDR1 is ENHRY and CDR2 is SYGVKD. Here the CDR3 reads CAIGDGRAYEQYF. The DNA for the CDR3 is TGTGCCATCGGGGACGGGAGGGCCTACGAGCAGTACTTC.

The sample holds a few counts of this clone. This rearrangement joins TRBV4-1 to TRBJ2-1, with D perhaps given as TRBD1 or TRBD2 (5 bases each). The germline V gene encodes CDR1 MGHRA and CDR2 YSYEKL. The CDR3 runs to 16 residues. V lost 4 bases and J lost 0, with 13 bases in between. This chain's CDR3 is CASSPLGPSSYNEQFF. CDR3 coding DNA: TGCGCCAGCAGCCCCCTGGGACCCAGCTCCTACAATGAGCAGTTCTTC.